These 8 T cell receptor beta chains were sequenced from one sample in a study of T cells in Graves' hyperthyroidism and ophthalmopathy. Researchers amplified the TCR beta CDR3 regions from RNA transcripts. TCR CDR3 underwent first-round RT-PCR with the HTBI primer set. TCRdb processed the multiplex PCR reads anew with MiXCR; each CDR3 protein has one entry. The sample includes under 400,000 distinct CDR3 sequences, roughly 14% seen only once; the top ten take about 30%. The sequenced material came from blood. The receptors derive from a woman between 18 and 29 years old with Graves' hyperthyroidism that later progressed to Graves' ophthalmopathy.

The chain has TRBV15 and TRBJ2-7, with D possibly called TRBD1 or TRBD2 (6 bases each). The CDR3 spans 13 residues. Germline CDR1 LNHNV, CDR2 YYDKDF (reference sequence). V shed 1 base and J shed 7 bases, with 11 bases lying between them. The DNA of the CDR3 is TGTGCCACCAGCAGAGCCGGGGGCGCGGAGCAGTACTTC. Translating it yields CATSRAGGAEQYF.

This clonotype has at least ten counts. The chain is built from TRBV30 and TRBJ1-2; the D is unclear. Per the germline V gene, CDR1 is GTSNPN and CDR2 is SVGIG (reference sequence). Trimming cost V 0 bases and J 8 bases, with 13 bases left between them. The CDR3 extends over 13 amino acids. The CDR3 protein is CAWSVTGNWGYTF. DNA for the CDR3: TGTGCCTGGAGTGTAACGGGGAATTGGGGCTACACCTTC.

The chain joins TRBV7-2 to TRBJ2-6; possible D gene TRBD1, 6 bases. Germline-derived CDR1 and CDR2 are SGHTA and FQGNSA. Trimming cost V 5 bases and J 2 bases, with 13 bases left between them. The CDR3 has 16 amino acids. The CDR3 DNA is TGTGCCAGCAGCGCCCAGGGGACGCCTGGGGCCAACGTCCTGACTTTC. This gives the protein CASSAQGTPGANVLTF.

This clonotype appeared many times. This chain connects TRBV6-2 or TRBV6-3 to TRBJ1-1; D is unresolved. CDR1 is MNHEY and CDR2 is SVGEGT in the germline V gene. V lost 6 bases to trimming and J lost 1 base, with 9 bases between them. The CDR3 spans 13 residues. The chain's CDR3 is CASRTPRNTEAFF. The CDR3 region has the DNA TGTGCCAGCAGAACCCCTAGGAACACTGAAGCTTTCTTT.

The sample holds many counts of this clonotype. The CDR3 sequence: CASSERGTGRQPQHF. In DNA form, the CDR3 reads TGTGCCAGCAGTGAAAGGGGGACAGGGAGGCAGCCCCAGCATTTT. The chain has TRBV2 and TRBJ1-5; 9 nucleotides agree with TRBD1. Losses at the gene ends were 2 bases for V and 7 bases for J; bases not matched to a gene: 6. The CDR3 is 15 amino acids. Germline V CDR1 and CDR2: SNHLY, FYNNEI.

This clonotype appeared a few times. The chain carries TRBV20-1 and TRBJ2-7; either TRBD1 or TRBD2 may supply D (5 bases each). The CDR3 loop spans 14 amino acids. V dropped 5 bases and J dropped 1 base, with 15 bases sitting between them. In germline, CDR1 is DFQATT, CDR2 SNEGSKA (reference sequence). In DNA, the CDR3 is TGCAGTGCTGCCCCGGGACCGTTATCCTACGAGCAGTACTTC. This sequence encodes CSAAPGPLSYEQYF.

This clonotype was seen at least ten times. CDR3 sequence (DNA): TGTGCCAGCAGTACCGGACAGGGGAGGAGCAATGAGCAGTTCTTC. Amino acids: CASSTGQGRSNEQFF. The chain employs TRBV12-3 or TRBV12-4 and TRBJ2-1, with 9 bases lining up with TRBD1. The junction had 8 bases not matched to a gene; V was cut back by 5 bases and J by 6 bases. The CDR3 extends over 15 amino acids.

The sample holds many counts of this clonotype. The chain is built from TRBV11-2 and TRBJ1-1, with D possibly matching TRBD1 (6 bases). Germline V lookup: CDR1 SGHAT, CDR2 FQNNGV. With 0 bases removed from V and 5 bases from J, the gap between germline ends came to 13 bases. The CDR3 covers 15 residues. As DNA, the CDR3 is TGTGCCAGCAGCTTAGATGTAGAGGGGGGAACTGAAGCTTTCTTT. Encoded protein: CASSLDVEGGTEAFF.